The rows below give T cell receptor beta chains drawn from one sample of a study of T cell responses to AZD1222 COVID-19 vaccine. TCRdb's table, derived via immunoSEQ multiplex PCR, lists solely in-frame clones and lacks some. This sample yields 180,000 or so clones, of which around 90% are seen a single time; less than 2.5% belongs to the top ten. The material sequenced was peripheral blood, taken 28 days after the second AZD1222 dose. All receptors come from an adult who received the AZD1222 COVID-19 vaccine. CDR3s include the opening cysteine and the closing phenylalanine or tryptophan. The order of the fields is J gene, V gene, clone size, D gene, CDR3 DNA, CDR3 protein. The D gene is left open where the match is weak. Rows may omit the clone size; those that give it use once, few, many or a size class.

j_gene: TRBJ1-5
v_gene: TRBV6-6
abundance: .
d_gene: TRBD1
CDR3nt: TGTGCCAGCAGTTACCCGAACAGGGGGCTGGATCAGCCCCAGCATTTT
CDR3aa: CASSYPNRGLDQPQHF

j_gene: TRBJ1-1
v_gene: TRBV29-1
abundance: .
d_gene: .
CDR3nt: TGCAGCGTTGCCTCAGGCCGTACGGGCGCCACTGAAGCTTTCTTT
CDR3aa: CSVASGRTGATEAFF

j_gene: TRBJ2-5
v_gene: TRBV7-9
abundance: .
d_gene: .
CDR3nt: TGTGCCAGCAGCTTCGAAGGCGAGACCCAGTACTTC
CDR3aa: CASSFEGETQYF

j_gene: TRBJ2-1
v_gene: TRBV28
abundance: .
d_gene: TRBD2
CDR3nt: TGTGCCAGCAGTCCCAATTTTAGCGGGAGTGGGAATGAGCAGTTCTTC
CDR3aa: CASSPNFSGSGNEQFF

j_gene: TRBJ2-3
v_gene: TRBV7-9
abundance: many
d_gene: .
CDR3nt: TGTGCCAGCAGCCCCGACGACGGCTACTCCACAGATACGCAGTATTTT
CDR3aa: CASSPDDGYSTDTQYF

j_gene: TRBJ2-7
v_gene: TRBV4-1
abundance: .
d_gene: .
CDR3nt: TGCGCCAGCAGTTTCGGCTCGGGCCGGGACGAGCAGTACTTC
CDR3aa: CASSFGSGRDEQYF

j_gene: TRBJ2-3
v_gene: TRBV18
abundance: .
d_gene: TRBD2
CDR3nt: TGTGCCAGCTCACCGGGACTAGCGGCAGGGGGCACAGATACGCAGTATTTT
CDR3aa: CASSPGLAAGGTDTQYF

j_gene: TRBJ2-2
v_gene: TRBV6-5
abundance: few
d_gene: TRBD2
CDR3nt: TGTGCCAGCAGAGCGGGGGCGTACACCGGGGAGCTGTTTTTT
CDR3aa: CASRAGAYTGELFF

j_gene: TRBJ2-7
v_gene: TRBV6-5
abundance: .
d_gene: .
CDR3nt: TGTGCCAGCAGAGGGACGTACCTCTACGAGCAGTACTTC
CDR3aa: CASRGTYLYEQYF

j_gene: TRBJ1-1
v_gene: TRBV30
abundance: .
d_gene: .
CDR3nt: TGTGCCTGGAAGGGCTTCAAGTGGGCTTTCTTT
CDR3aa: CAWKGFKWAFF

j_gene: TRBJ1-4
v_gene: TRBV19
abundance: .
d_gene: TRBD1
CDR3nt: TGTGCCAGTAGTATTCCCCGGACAGGGGGCAACGAAAAACTGTTTTTT
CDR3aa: CASSIPRTGGNEKLFF

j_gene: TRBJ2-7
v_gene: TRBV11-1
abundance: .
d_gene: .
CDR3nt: TGTGCCAGCAGCTTAGAACAGACCAACGAGCAGTACTTC
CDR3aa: CASSLEQTNEQYF

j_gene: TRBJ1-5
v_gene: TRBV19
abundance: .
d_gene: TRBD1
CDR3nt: TGTGCCAGTACCGGGACAGGGGGTTCCAATCAGCCCCAGCATTTT
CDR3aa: CASTGTGGSNQPQHF

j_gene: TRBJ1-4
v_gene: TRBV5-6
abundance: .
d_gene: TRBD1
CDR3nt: TGTGCCAGCAGCCTCTGGACAGGGGTCGATGGTGAAAAACTGTTTTTT
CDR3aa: CASSLWTGVDGEKLFF

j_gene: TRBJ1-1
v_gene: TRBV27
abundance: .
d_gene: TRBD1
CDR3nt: TGTGCCAGCTTCCCCTTAACAGGGGGCATATTGGGGACTGAAGCTTTCTTT
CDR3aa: CASFPLTGGILGTEAFF

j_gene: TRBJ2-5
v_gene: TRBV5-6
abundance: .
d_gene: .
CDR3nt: TGTGCCAGCAGCTTGGAAAGGCTCCAAGAGACCCAGTACTTC
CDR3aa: CASSLERLQETQYF

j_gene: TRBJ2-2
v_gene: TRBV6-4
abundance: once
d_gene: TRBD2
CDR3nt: TGTGCCAGCAGTGAACAGACTAGCGGTCTCACCGGGGAGCTGTTTTTT
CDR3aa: CASSEQTSGLTGELFF

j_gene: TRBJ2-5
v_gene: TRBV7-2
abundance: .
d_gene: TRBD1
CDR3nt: TGTGCCAGCAGCCTGGACAGGGCAGAGACCCAGTACTTC
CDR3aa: CASSLDRAETQYF

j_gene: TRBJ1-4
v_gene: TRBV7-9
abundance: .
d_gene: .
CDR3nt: TGTGCCAGCAGCTCCCGGACGGACCCTAATGAAAAACTGTTTTTT
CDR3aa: CASSSRTDPNEKLFF

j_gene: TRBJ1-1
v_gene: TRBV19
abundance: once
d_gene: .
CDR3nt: TGTGCCAGTAGTACCAACGGTAACACTGAAGCTTTCTTT
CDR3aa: CASSTNGNTEAFF

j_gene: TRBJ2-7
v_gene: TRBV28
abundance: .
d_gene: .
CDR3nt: TGTGCCAGCAGTTTAGCAGGGAGTAGATACGAGCAGTACTTC
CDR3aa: CASSLAGSRYEQYF

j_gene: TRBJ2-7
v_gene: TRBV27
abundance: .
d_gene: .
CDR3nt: TGTGCCAGCAGTTTATTGGAGGTCTCCTACGAGCAGTACTTC
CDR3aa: CASSLLEVSYEQYF

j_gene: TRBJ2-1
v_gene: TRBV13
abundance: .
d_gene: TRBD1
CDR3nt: TGTGCCAGCAGGGCGGGGACAGGGTACAATGAGCAGTTCTTC
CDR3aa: CASRAGTGYNEQFF

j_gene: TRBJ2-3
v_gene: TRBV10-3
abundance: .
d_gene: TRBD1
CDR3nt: TGTGCCACCTCGGGACAGGGGGCTGATACGCAGTATTTT
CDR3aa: CATSGQGADTQYF

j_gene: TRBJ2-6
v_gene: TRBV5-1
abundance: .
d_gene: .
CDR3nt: TGCGCCAGCAGCTTACAGGAAACTGGGGCCAACGTCCTGACTTTC
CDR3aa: CASSLQETGANVLTF

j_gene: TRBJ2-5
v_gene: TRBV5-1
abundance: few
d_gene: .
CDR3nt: TGCGCCAGCAGCGGGGCCGAAACTAGAGAGACCCAGTACTTC
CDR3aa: CASSGAETRETQYF

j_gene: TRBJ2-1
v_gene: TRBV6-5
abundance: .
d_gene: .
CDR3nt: TGTGCCAGCAGTTACAGGTACGAGCAGTTCTTC
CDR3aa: CASSYRYEQFF

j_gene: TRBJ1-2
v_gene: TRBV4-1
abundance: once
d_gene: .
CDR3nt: TGCGCCAGCAGCCAAACCCCCCGGACGGCGAACTATGGCTACACCTTC
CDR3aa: CASSQTPRTANYGYTF

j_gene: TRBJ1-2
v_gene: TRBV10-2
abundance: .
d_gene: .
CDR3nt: TGCGCCAGCAGTGAGTCCATTCTTGGCTACACCTTC
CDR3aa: CASSESILGYTF

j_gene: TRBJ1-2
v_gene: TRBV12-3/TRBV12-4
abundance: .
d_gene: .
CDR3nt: TGTGCCAGCAGCCGAGACAGAACTTATGGCTACACCTTC
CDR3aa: CASSRDRTYGYTF

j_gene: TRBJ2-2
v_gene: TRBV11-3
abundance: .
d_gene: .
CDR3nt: TGTGCCAGCAGCCCCACCACCGGGGAGCTGTTTTTT
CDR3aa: CASSPTTGELFF

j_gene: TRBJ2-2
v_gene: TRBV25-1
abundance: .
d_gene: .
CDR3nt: TGTGCCAGCAGTGATGTGGTCGGTCGCGGCACCGGGGAGCTGTTTTTT
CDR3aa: CASSDVVGRGTGELFF

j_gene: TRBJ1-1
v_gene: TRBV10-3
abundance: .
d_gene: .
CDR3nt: TGTGCCTCCCACCCGACGCCAAACACTGAAGCTTTCTTT
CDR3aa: CASHPTPNTEAFF

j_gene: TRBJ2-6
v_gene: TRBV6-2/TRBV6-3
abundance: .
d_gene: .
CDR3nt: TGTGCCAGCAGTCGGATCTCTGGGGCCAACGTCCTGACTTTC
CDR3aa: CASSRISGANVLTF

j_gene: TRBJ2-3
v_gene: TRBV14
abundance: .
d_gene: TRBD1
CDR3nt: TGTGCCAGCAGCCAAGTTGGTTATAGGACAGGGAGCACAGATACGCAGTATTTT
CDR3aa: CASSQVGYRTGSTDTQYF

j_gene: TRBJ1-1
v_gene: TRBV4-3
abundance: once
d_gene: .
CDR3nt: TGCGCCAGCAGCCAAGATCTGGTCAGGGGCGCTGAAGCTTTCTTT
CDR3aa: CASSQDLVRGAEAFF

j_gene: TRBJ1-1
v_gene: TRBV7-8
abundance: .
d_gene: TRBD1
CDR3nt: TGTGCCAGCAGCCTAGGGACAGGGGATGGAAGCACTGAAGCTTTCTTT
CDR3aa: CASSLGTGDGSTEAFF

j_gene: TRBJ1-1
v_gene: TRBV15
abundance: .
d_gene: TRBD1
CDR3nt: TGTGCCACCGGGACAGGGGTTTCGAGAAACACTGAAGCTTTCTTT
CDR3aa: CATGTGVSRNTEAFF

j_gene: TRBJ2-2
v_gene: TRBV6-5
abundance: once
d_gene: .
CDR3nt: TGTGCCAGCCGCACTAGGTGGGCCGGGGAGCTGTTTTTT
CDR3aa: CASRTRWAGELFF

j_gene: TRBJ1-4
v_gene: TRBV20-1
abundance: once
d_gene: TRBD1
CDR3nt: TGCAGTGCTAGTGGAGGGGGCAGAGAAAAACTGTTTTTT
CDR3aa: CSASGGGREKLFF

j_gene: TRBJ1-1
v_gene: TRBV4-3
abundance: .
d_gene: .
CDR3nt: TGCGCCAGCAGCCAAGCGGGGGTGAGGGCTGAAGCTTTCTTT
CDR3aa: CASSQAGVRAEAFF

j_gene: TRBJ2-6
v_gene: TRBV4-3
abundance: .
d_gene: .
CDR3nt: TGCGCCAGCAGCCAAGAAGCCAGAACTGGGGCCAACGTCCTGACTTTC
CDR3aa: CASSQEARTGANVLTF

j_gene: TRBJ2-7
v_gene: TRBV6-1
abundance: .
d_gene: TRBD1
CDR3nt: TGTGCCAGCAGAGAAGTGGGACAGGGTTGGTACGAGCAGTACTTC
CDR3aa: CASREVGQGWYEQYF

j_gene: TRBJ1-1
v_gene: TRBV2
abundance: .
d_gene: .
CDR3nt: TGTGCCAGCAGTGTTGGTGAAGCTTTCTTT
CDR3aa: CASSVGEAFF

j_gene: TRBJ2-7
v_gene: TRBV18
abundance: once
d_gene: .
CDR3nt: TGTGCCAGCTCACTCCTGACAGGTTACGAGCAGTACTTC
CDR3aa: CASSLLTGYEQYF

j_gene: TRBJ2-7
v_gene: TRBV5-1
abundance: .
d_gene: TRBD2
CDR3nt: TGCGCCAGCAGCTTGGGAGGGGCTAGCGGGAACGAGCAGTACTTC
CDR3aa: CASSLGGASGNEQYF

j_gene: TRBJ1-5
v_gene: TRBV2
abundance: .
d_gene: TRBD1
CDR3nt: TGTGCCAGCAGTCCACAGGGGAATCAGCCCCAGCATTTT
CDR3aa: CASSPQGNQPQHF

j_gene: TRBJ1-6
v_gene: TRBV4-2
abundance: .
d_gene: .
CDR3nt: TGTGCCAGCAGCCAAGATCGCAGGGTATCTTATAATTCACCCCTCCACTTT
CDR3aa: CASSQDRRVSYNSPLHF

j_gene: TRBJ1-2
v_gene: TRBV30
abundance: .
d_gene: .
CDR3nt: TGTGCCTGGAGTCCAGGGGACTATGGCTACACCTTC
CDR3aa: CAWSPGDYGYTF

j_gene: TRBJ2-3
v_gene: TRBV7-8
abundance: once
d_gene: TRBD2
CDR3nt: TGTGCCAGCACCCTAGCGGGAGGACTTACGCAGTATTTT
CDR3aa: CASTLAGGLTQYF

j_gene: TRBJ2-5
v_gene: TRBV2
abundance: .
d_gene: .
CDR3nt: TGTGCCAGCAGAAGAGGGGGACCGGGGGAGACCCAGTACTTC
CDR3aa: CASRRGGPGETQYF

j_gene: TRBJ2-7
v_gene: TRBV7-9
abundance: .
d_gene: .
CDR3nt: TGTGCCAGCAGCTCACCCGGGACCTCCTACGAGCAGTACTTC
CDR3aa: CASSSPGTSYEQYF

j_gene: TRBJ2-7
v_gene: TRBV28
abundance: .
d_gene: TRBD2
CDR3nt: TGTGCCAGTCTGGACGGGACTAGCGGGAGGTCCCACTTC
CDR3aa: CASLDGTSGRSHF

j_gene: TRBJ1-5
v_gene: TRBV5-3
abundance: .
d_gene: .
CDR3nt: TGTGCCAGAAGGGCACCGTGGGGATATAGCAATCAGCCCCAGCATTTT
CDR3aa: CARRAPWGYSNQPQHF